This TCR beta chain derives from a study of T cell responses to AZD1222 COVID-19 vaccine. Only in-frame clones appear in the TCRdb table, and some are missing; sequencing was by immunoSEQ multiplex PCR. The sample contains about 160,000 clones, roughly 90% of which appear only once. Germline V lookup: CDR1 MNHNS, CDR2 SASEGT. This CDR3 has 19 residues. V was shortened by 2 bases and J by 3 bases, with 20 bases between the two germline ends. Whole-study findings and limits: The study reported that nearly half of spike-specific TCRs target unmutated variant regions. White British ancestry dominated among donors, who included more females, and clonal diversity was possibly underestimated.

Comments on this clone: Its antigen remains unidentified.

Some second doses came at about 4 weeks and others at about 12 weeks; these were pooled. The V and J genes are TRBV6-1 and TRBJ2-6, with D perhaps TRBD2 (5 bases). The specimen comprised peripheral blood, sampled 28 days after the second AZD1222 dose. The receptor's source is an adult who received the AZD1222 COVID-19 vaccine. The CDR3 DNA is TGTGCCAGCAGTGAAAAGGCTTCGAGGGCGGGTAATGGGGCCAACGTCCTGACTTTC. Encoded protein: CASSEKASRAGNGANVLTF.